This is a list of T cell receptor beta chains from one sample in a study of blood T cell repertoires in COVID-19. The table came from immunoSEQ multiplex PCR; TCRdb's copy has only in-frame clones and leaves some out. The table has roughly 100,000 clones, just under 95% seen once. Sequenced material: peripheral blood. These TCRs come from a woman aged 45-65 years with COVID-19, enrolled during active disease. CDR3s include the opening cysteine and the closing phenylalanine or tryptophan. Each record gives: J gene, V gene, clone size, D gene, CDR3 protein, CDR3 DNA. D genes are given only for firm matches. Expanded clones get a size class; other rows say once, few or many, or leave the size out.

j_call: TRBJ2-5; v_call: TRBV5-1; clone_size: once; d_call: TRBD2; cdr3_aa: CASSPYGGGRETQYF; cdr3_nt: TGCGCCAGCAGCCCTTACGGGGGGGGCCGAGAGACCCAGTACTTC
j_call: TRBJ2-2; v_call: TRBV25-1; clone_size: NA; d_call: TRBD1; cdr3_aa: CASIWDRQNTGELFF; cdr3_nt: TGTGCCAGCATATGGGACAGACAAAACACCGGGGAGCTGTTTTTT
j_call: TRBJ1-1; v_call: TRBV10-3; clone_size: once; d_call: NA; cdr3_aa: CAIRQNTEAFF; cdr3_nt: TGTGCCATCAGACAAAACACTGAAGCTTTCTTT
j_call: TRBJ2-3; v_call: TRBV14; clone_size: NA; d_call: TRBD2; cdr3_aa: CASSRVGGGADTQYF; cdr3_nt: TGTGCCAGCAGCCGTGTAGGCGGGGGGGCAGATACGCAGTATTTT
j_call: TRBJ1-2; v_call: TRBV28; clone_size: NA; d_call: NA; cdr3_aa: CATSLSYGYTF; cdr3_nt: TGTGCCACCTCCCTCTCCTATGGCTACACCTTC
j_call: TRBJ1-6; v_call: TRBV12-5; clone_size: NA; d_call: NA; cdr3_aa: CASGGGQFNSPLHF; cdr3_nt: TGTGCTAGTGGAGGAGGACAGTTCAATTCACCCCTCCACTTT
j_call: TRBJ2-3; v_call: TRBV15; clone_size: NA; d_call: TRBD2; cdr3_aa: CATSRAAGGDTDTQYF; cdr3_nt: TGTGCCACCAGCAGAGCGGCGGGGGGAGACACAGATACGCAGTATTTT
j_call: TRBJ2-7; v_call: TRBV27; clone_size: NA; d_call: NA; cdr3_aa: CASSAQGYEQYF; cdr3_nt: TGTGCCAGCAGTGCCCAGGGTTACGAGCAGTACTTC
j_call: TRBJ1-1; v_call: TRBV6-5; clone_size: once; d_call: TRBD1; cdr3_aa: CASSYAGGDTEAFF; cdr3_nt: TGTGCCAGCAGTTACGCAGGGGGCGACACTGAAGCTTTCTTT
j_call: TRBJ2-4; v_call: TRBV5-4; clone_size: NA; d_call: NA; cdr3_aa: CASSQDIAGHIQYF; cdr3_nt: TGTGCCAGCAGCCAGGACATAGCCGGCCACATTCAGTACTTC
j_call: TRBJ2-1; v_call: TRBV19; clone_size: NA; d_call: TRBD1; cdr3_aa: CASRMIGGQGGNEQFF; cdr3_nt: TGTGCCAGTAGGATGATTGGAGGACAGGGGGGGAATGAGCAGTTCTTC
j_call: TRBJ1-6; v_call: TRBV11-2; clone_size: NA; d_call: TRBD1; cdr3_aa: CASSSSQGAFSPLHF; cdr3_nt: TGTGCCAGCAGCTCATCCCAGGGGGCATTTTCACCCCTCCACTTT
j_call: TRBJ1-5; v_call: TRBV19; clone_size: once; d_call: NA; cdr3_aa: CASSRGGKSNQPQHF; cdr3_nt: TGTGCCAGTAGTCGGGGGGGGAAGAGCAATCAGCCCCAGCATTTT
j_call: TRBJ2-7; v_call: TRBV29-1; clone_size: once; d_call: TRBD1; cdr3_aa: CSVGSGQGFSEQYF; cdr3_nt: TGCAGCGTTGGTTCCGGACAGGGGTTTTCCGAGCAGTACTTC
j_call: TRBJ2-3; v_call: TRBV7-9; clone_size: NA; d_call: TRBD1; cdr3_aa: CASSPRDRRADTQYF; cdr3_nt: TGTGCCAGCAGCCCGCGGGACAGGCGCGCAGATACGCAGTATTTT
j_call: TRBJ2-5; v_call: TRBV3-1/TRBV3-2; clone_size: NA; d_call: NA; cdr3_aa: CASSQGPRGGRETQYF; cdr3_nt: TGTGCCAGCAGCCAAGGTCCTAGGGGGGGGCGAGAGACCCAGTACTTC
j_call: TRBJ2-3; v_call: TRBV7-9; clone_size: NA; d_call: TRBD2; cdr3_aa: CASSLAGHTDTQYF; cdr3_nt: TGTGCCAGCAGCCTAGCGGGGCACACAGATACGCAGTATTTT
j_call: TRBJ1-2; v_call: TRBV28; clone_size: NA; d_call: TRBD1; cdr3_aa: CASSPAGTGDGYTF; cdr3_nt: TGTGCCAGCAGCCCTGCCGGGACAGGGGATGGCTACACCTTC
j_call: TRBJ1-5; v_call: TRBV10-1; clone_size: NA; d_call: NA; cdr3_aa: CASSESVGNQPQHF; cdr3_nt: TGCGCCAGCAGTGAGTCGGTCGGGAATCAGCCCCAGCATTTT
j_call: TRBJ1-6; v_call: TRBV7-2; clone_size: NA; d_call: NA; cdr3_aa: CASSLTGTGVNSPLHF; cdr3_nt: TGTGCCAGCAGCTTAACGGGGACGGGGGTTAATTCACCCCTCCACTTT
j_call: TRBJ1-3; v_call: TRBV7-9; clone_size: NA; d_call: NA; cdr3_aa: CASSTLRGGNTIYF; cdr3_nt: TGTGCCAGCAGCACCCTTCGGGGGGGAAACACCATATATTTT
j_call: TRBJ1-2; v_call: TRBV7-2; clone_size: NA; d_call: TRBD1; cdr3_aa: CASSSGTGKRYGYTF; cdr3_nt: TGTGCCAGCAGCTCCGGGACAGGGAAACGCTATGGCTACACCTTC
j_call: TRBJ1-5; v_call: TRBV6-2/TRBV6-3; clone_size: NA; d_call: TRBD1; cdr3_aa: CASNYPSDREVRSNQPQHF; cdr3_nt: TGTGCCAGCAATTATCCGTCGGACAGGGAGGTTCGGAGCAATCAGCCCCAGCATTTT
j_call: TRBJ2-3; v_call: TRBV7-2; clone_size: NA; d_call: TRBD1; cdr3_aa: CASSLVPTGGDTQYF; cdr3_nt: TGTGCCAGCAGCTTAGTCCCGACAGGGGGGGATACGCAGTATTTT